The rows below give T cell receptor beta chains drawn from one sample of a study of CD8 T cells in ankylosing spondylitis. TCRdb fed the 5' RACE reads into MiXCR, producing one record per CDR3 protein. The data hold approximately 220,000 distinct CDR3 sequences, with about 17% observed a single time. The specimen was blood, either unsorted or a sorted T cell fraction (not recorded which). The receptor set was obtained from a male donor with ankylosing spondylitis. Both conserved end residues are part of each CDR3. Fields, in order: V gene, D gene, clone size, J gene, CDR3 protein, CDR3 DNA. A D gene is named only where the DNA matches it firmly. Rows may omit the clone size; those that give it use once, few, many or a size class.

>TRBV20-1|NA|NA|TRBJ1-1
CSARDLAEDTEAFF
TGCAGTGCTAGAGATCTAGCAGAGGACACTGAAGCTTTCTTT
>TRBV6-2/TRBV6-3|NA|few|TRBJ1-4
CASSYAGSATNEKLFF
TGTGCCAGCAGTTACGCAGGTTCTGCAACTAATGAAAAACTGTTTTTT
>TRBV3-1|TRBD1|NA|TRBJ1-1
CASSPGTALEAFF
TGTGCCAGCAGCCCCGGGACAGCTCTTGAAGCTTTCTTT
>TRBV7-8|NA|NA|TRBJ2-7
CASSLGWRGDYEQYF
TGTGCCAGCAGCCTCGGCTGGAGGGGTGACTACGAGCAGTACTTC
>TRBV4-2|NA|NA|TRBJ2-1
CASSPGSPVNEQFF
TGTGCCAGCAGCCCCGGCTCCCCGGTTAATGAGCAGTTCTTC
>TRBV10-2|NA|NA|TRBJ1-5
CASSYQPQHF
TGCGCCAGCAGTTATCAGCCCCAGCATTTT
>TRBV2|NA|NA|TRBJ2-7
CASSDLAKQYF
TGTGCCAGCAGTGATCTAGCTAAGCAGTACTTC
>TRBV7-9|NA|NA|TRBJ2-1
CASSPKESEYNEPFF
TGTGCCAGCAGCCCGAAGGAGAGCGAATACAATGAGCCGTTCTTC
>TRBV6-2/TRBV6-3|NA|NA|TRBJ2-1
CASSGKPYNEQFF
TGTGCCAGCAGTGGGAAACCCTACAATGAGCAGTTCTTC
>TRBV10-2|NA|NA|TRBJ2-7
CAGAPFRGEGYEQYF
TGCGCCGGAGCTCCTTTTAGGGGTGAAGGCTACGAGCAGTACTTC
>TRBV7-6|NA|NA|TRBJ2-7
CASSPRGVSYEQYF
TGTGCCAGCAGCCCCCGAGGGGTCTCCTACGAGCAGTACTTC
>TRBV12-3/TRBV12-4|NA|NA|TRBJ1-1
CASSLGEGAFF
TGTGCCAGCAGTTTGGGGGAAGGAGCTTTCTTT
>TRBV5-1|NA|NA|TRBJ1-1
CASSLDRRNTEAFF
TGCGCCAGCAGCTTGGACAGGAGGAACACTGAAGCTTTCTTT
>TRBV3-1|NA|few|TRBJ2-1
CASSQELASSYNEQFF
TGTGCCAGCAGCCAAGAATTGGCGAGCTCCTACAATGAGCAGTTCTTC
>TRBV5-4|NA|few|TRBJ1-2
CASSFRELVGNGYTF
TGTGCCAGCAGCTTCCGGGAGTTGGTAGGCAATGGCTACACCTTC
>TRBV29-1|TRBD1|few|TRBJ2-2
CSVESQGVNTGELFF
TGCAGCGTTGAAAGCCAGGGGGTAAACACCGGGGAGCTGTTTTTT
>TRBV12-3/TRBV12-4|TRBD2|NA|TRBJ2-7
CASSIGTTYEQYF
TGTGCCAGCAGTATCGGGACTACCTACGAGCAGTACTTC
>TRBV19|NA|few|TRBJ2-3
CASGFPSLQGDTQYF
TGTGCCAGTGGGTTTCCTTCCTTGCAAGGAGATACGCAGTATTTT
>TRBV10-3|NA|few|TRBJ2-5
CAISDMATQETQYF
TGTGCCATCAGTGACATGGCTACCCAAGAGACCCAGTACTTC
>TRBV29-1|TRBD2|many|TRBJ2-1
CSVEGGTSYYNEQFF
TGCAGCGTTGAGGGGGGGACCTCCTACTACAATGAGCAGTTCTTC
>TRBV5-1|TRBD1|NA|TRBJ2-3
CASSFAPGQGAADTQYF
TGCGCCAGCAGCTTTGCACCGGGACAGGGGGCAGCAGATACGCAGTATTTT
>TRBV29-1|NA|many|TRBJ2-1
CSVDVPDNEQFF
TGCAGCGTTGACGTCCCCGACAATGAGCAGTTCTTC
>TRBV5-1|NA|NA|TRBJ1-2
CASTWGGQFYGYTF
TGCGCCAGCACTTGGGGAGGACAGTTCTATGGCTACACCTTC
>TRBV5-5|NA|NA|TRBJ1-4
CASSSRGGEDEKLFF
TGTGCCAGCAGCTCCCGCGGGGGGGAGGATGAAAAACTGTTTTTT
>TRBV7-9|NA|NA|TRBJ1-4
CASSDQGNEKLFF
TGTGCCAGCAGCGATCAGGGTAATGAAAAACTGTTTTTT
>TRBV5-1|NA|NA|TRBJ1-1
CASSLDPPHTEAFF
TGCGCCAGCAGCTTGGACCCCCCGCACACTGAAGCTTTCTTT
>TRBV6-2/TRBV6-3|NA|few|TRBJ2-1
CASQGTYNEQFF
TGTGCCAGCCAGGGGACTTACAATGAGCAGTTCTTC
>TRBV12-3/TRBV12-4|NA|few|TRBJ2-7
CASSLGPPSPIEQYF
TGTGCCAGCAGTTTGGGGCCTCCAAGCCCTATCGAGCAGTACTTC
>TRBV7-6|NA|few|TRBJ2-1
CASSSGQGGEQFF
TGTGCCAGCAGCTCAGGTCAGGGGGGTGAGCAGTTCTTC
>TRBV7-6|NA|NA|TRBJ1-1
CASSKGLNTEAFF
TGTGCCAGCAGCAAGGGGTTGAACACTGAAGCTTTCTTT
>TRBV7-3|NA|many|TRBJ2-3
CASSLYGGSSSTDTQYF
TGTGCCAGCAGCCTATACGGGGGCAGTTCTAGCACAGATACGCAGTATTTT
>TRBV9|TRBD1|NA|TRBJ2-7
CASSSRDRGPYEQYF
TGTGCCAGCAGCTCCCGGGACAGGGGGCCCTACGAGCAGTACTTC
>TRBV27|TRBD1|NA|TRBJ1-4
CASSPQGREKLFF
TGTGCCAGCAGCCCACAGGGGAGGGAAAAACTGTTTTTT
>TRBV7-9|TRBD2|NA|TRBJ2-1
CASTETSGRYNEQFF
TGTGCCAGCACCGAGACTAGCGGACGCTACAATGAGCAGTTCTTC
>TRBV29-1|NA|NA|TRBJ1-3
CSVEGDGSSGNTIYF
TGCAGCGTTGAAGGGGACGGGTCATCTGGAAACACCATATATTTT
>TRBV20-1|NA|NA|TRBJ2-2
CSARDRKNTGELFF
TGCAGTGCTAGAGACAGGAAGAACACCGGGGAGCTGTTTTTT
>TRBV4-1|TRBD2|NA|TRBJ2-1
CASSQEGGGLSIEQFF
TGCGCCAGCAGCCAAGAGGGCGGGGGTTTAAGTATAGAGCAGTTCTTC
>TRBV6-1|TRBD1|NA|TRBJ2-1
CASSESGTAYNEQFF
TGTGCCAGCAGCGAGAGTGGGACAGCCTACAATGAGCAGTTCTTC
>TRBV7-9|NA|NA|TRBJ2-7
CASSPVWGTYEQYF
TGTGCCAGCAGCCCCGTTTGGGGGACCTACGAGCAGTACTTC
>TRBV20-1|TRBD1|many|TRBJ1-2
CSAIDRVNYGYTF
TGCAGTGCTATAGACAGGGTTAACTATGGCTACACCTTC
>TRBV12-3/TRBV12-4|NA|many|TRBJ2-1
CASSLEQNNEQFF
TGTGCCAGCAGTTTAGAACAGAACAATGAGCAGTTCTTC
>TRBV6-1|NA|NA|TRBJ2-1
CAVHWGTDYNEQFF
TGTGCCGTCCACTGGGGGACGGACTACAATGAGCAGTTCTTC
>TRBV29-1|TRBD1|few|TRBJ2-7
CSVGVVGQGIPYEQYF
TGCAGCGTTGGAGTAGTTGGACAGGGGATCCCCTACGAGCAGTACTTC
>TRBV4-2|NA|many|TRBJ2-1
CASSRALDYNEQFF
TGTGCCAGCAGCCGAGCTCTAGACTACAATGAGCAGTTCTTC
>TRBV7-9|NA|few|TRBJ1-2
CASSLAGAIEDGYTF
TGTGCCAGCAGCTTAGCGGGTGCAATCGAGGACGGCTACACCTTC
>TRBV6-1|TRBD2|many|TRBJ2-1
CASSETPGAGADEQFF
TGTGCCAGCAGTGAAACACCAGGAGCGGGAGCTGATGAGCAGTTCTTC
>TRBV20-1|NA|NA|TRBJ2-3
CSADNYDSPTDTQYF
TGCAGTGCCGACAACTACGACAGTCCCACAGATACGCAGTATTTT
>TRBV9|NA|NA|TRBJ1-5
CASSATEANQPQHF
TGTGCCAGCAGCGCGACGGAGGCGAATCAGCCCCAGCATTTT
>TRBV5-4|NA|few|TRBJ2-7
CASSTSQISYEQYF
TGTGCCAGCAGCACCTCACAGATCTCCTACGAGCAGTACTTC
>TRBV27|NA|NA|TRBJ2-1
CASSLWRGDEQFF
TGTGCCAGCAGTTTATGGAGGGGGGATGAGCAGTTCTTC
>TRBV4-1|NA|NA|TRBJ2-7
CASSQEGDLADSYEQYF
TGCGCCAGCAGCCAAGAGGGGGACTTAGCGGACTCCTACGAGCAGTACTTC
>TRBV7-3|NA|NA|TRBJ1-6
CASSLGLESPLHF
TGTGCCAGCAGCTTAGGGTTGGAATCACCCCTCCACTTT
>TRBV6-1|TRBD2|NA|TRBJ2-1
CASTMGLADNEQFF
TGTGCCAGCACCATGGGACTAGCAGACAATGAGCAGTTCTTC
>TRBV27|TRBD2|NA|TRBJ2-1
CASSSGTSGSLNEQFF
TGTGCCAGCAGTTCCGGGACTAGCGGGAGCTTGAATGAGCAGTTCTTC
>TRBV6-6|NA|NA|TRBJ2-6
CASSYENTNVLTF
TGTGCCAGCAGTTACGAGAACACGAACGTCCTGACTTTC
>TRBV3-1|TRBD2|NA|TRBJ2-7
CASSHLGGSSYEQYF
TGTGCCAGCAGCCATCTCGGCGGGAGCTCCTACGAGCAGTACTTC
>TRBV4-3|NA|few|TRBJ1-1
CASSQVWESANTEAFF
TGCGCCAGCAGCCAAGTGTGGGAGTCCGCGAACACTGAAGCTTTCTTT